A selection of T cell receptor beta chains follows, all from one sample in a study of T cell changes during pregnancy in multiple sclerosis. Sequenced by immunoSEQ multiplex PCR; TCRdb stores in-frame clones only, minus some. The table lists around 32,000 clones, nearly 90% of them singletons. Specimen: CD8+ T cells from peripheral blood mononuclear cells, collected in the third trimester of pregnancy. The receptors were sampled from a female donor with multiple sclerosis, enrolled in a pregnancy study. Each CDR3 is given with its conserved first and last residue. Each record gives: J gene, V gene, clone size, D gene, CDR3 protein, CDR3 DNA. The D gene is left open where the match is weak. Clone size is shown for a subset of rows, as once, few, many or a class of expanded clone.

TRBJ2-1,TRBV19,NA,TRBD2,CASSIALAGDEQFF,TGTGCCAGTAGTATAGCTCTAGCGGGAGACGAGCAGTTCTTC
TRBJ2-7,TRBV5-4,NA,TRBD2,CASSRGTSGRTGEQYF,TGTGCCAGCAGCCGGGGGACTAGCGGGAGAACGGGCGAGCAGTACTTC
TRBJ2-5,TRBV7-6,once,TRBD2,CASSSTGGVGLQETQYF,TGTGCCAGCAGCTCAACGGGGGGGGTTGGGTTGCAAGAGACCCAGTACTTC
TRBJ1-3,TRBV4-1,NA,TRBD1,CASSLSDRVSGNTIYF,TGCGCCAGCAGCCTTTCTGACAGGGTCTCTGGAAACACCATATATTTT
TRBJ2-3,TRBV6-5,NA,TRBD1,CASSFFPTGADTQYF,TGTGCCAGCAGTTTTTTCCCTACAGGGGCAGATACGCAGTATTTT
TRBJ2-1,TRBV7-9,NA,NA,CASSLDSLNEQFF,TGTGCCAGCAGCTTGGACAGCCTCAATGAGCAGTTCTTC
TRBJ2-3,TRBV9,NA,TRBD1,CASSPRDSPTDTQYF,TGTGCCAGCAGCCCCCGGGACAGTCCCACAGATACGCAGTATTTT
TRBJ1-1,TRBV9,NA,TRBD1,CASSEDGQGNTEAFF,TGTGCCAGCAGCGAGGACGGACAGGGGAACACTGAAGCTTTCTTT
TRBJ2-5,TRBV27,NA,NA,CASRGDAQTQYF,TGTGCCAGCAGGGGCGACGCACAGACCCAGTACTTC
TRBJ2-7,TRBV7-2,NA,TRBD1,CASSRTGTDYEQYF,TGTGCCAGCAGCCGGACCGGGACAGATTACGAGCAGTACTTC
TRBJ2-3,TRBV13,NA,NA,CASSLRGGGPDTQYF,TGTGCCAGCAGCTTGAGGGGAGGGGGGCCAGATACGCAGTATTTT
TRBJ2-7,TRBV5-1,NA,TRBD2,CASSLGAAGEQYF,TGCGCCAGCAGCTTGGGGGCAGCGGGGGAGCAGTACTTC
TRBJ2-5,TRBV7-3,once,NA,CASSAGTSSKETQYF,TGTGCCAGCAGCGCGGGAACTAGTAGTAAAGAGACCCAGTACTTC
TRBJ2-1,TRBV6-6,NA,TRBD2,CASSYSSGRGREEQFF,TGTGCCAGCAGTTACTCTAGCGGGAGAGGCAGGGAGGAGCAGTTCTTC
TRBJ2-3,TRBV30,NA,NA,CAWSVHPSPGPFGDTQYF,TGTGCCTGGAGTGTACATCCCTCTCCAGGCCCCTTTGGAGATACGCAGTATTTT
TRBJ2-7,TRBV6-4,NA,NA,CASSFSPCLLRQYF,TGTGCCAGCAGTTTTTCACCCTGTTTACTCCGGCAGTACTTC
TRBJ2-7,TRBV27,NA,TRBD2,CASSYSLSGSSYEQYF,TGTGCCAGCAGTTACTCACTTAGCGGGAGCTCCTACGAGCAGTACTTC
TRBJ1-3,TRBV11-2,NA,NA,CASSRGLRISGNTIYF,TGTGCCAGCAGCCGTGGCTTGAGGATCTCTGGAAACACCATATATTTT
TRBJ1-3,TRBV5-1,few,NA,CASSAFTGSSGNTIYF,TGCGCCAGCAGCGCATTCACAGGGTCCTCTGGAAACACCATATATTTT
TRBJ2-1,TRBV5-8,NA,TRBD1,CASSPGTVYPLDEQFF,TGTGCCAGCAGCCCAGGGACAGTCTACCCCTTGGATGAGCAGTTCTTC
TRBJ2-7,TRBV7-9,NA,NA,CASSTGSGYEQYF,TGTGCCAGCAGCACCGGCAGCGGCTACGAGCAGTACTTC
TRBJ2-2,TRBV6-1,NA,NA,CASSMRQRNTGELFF,TGTGCCAGCAGTATGAGACAGAGGAACACCGGGGAGCTGTTTTTT
TRBJ2-7,TRBV13,once,TRBD1,CASSFGQGGEQYF,TGTGCCAGCAGTTTTGGACAGGGCGGAGAGCAGTACTTC
TRBJ2-1,TRBV7-9,NA,TRBD2,CASSLDRGGVNEQFF,TGTGCCAGCAGCTTGGACCGGGGGGGGGTGAATGAGCAGTTCTTC
TRBJ1-2,TRBV4-1,NA,TRBD1,CASSQELSLRDRARGYTF,TGCGCCAGCAGCCAAGAGTTGAGCCTGAGGGACAGGGCTCGCGGCTACACCTTC
TRBJ2-3,TRBV28,NA,TRBD2,CASSLMGLAGAWTDTQYF,TGTGCCAGCAGTTTAATGGGACTAGCGGGAGCGTGGACAGATACGCAGTATTTT
TRBJ2-1,TRBV6-1,NA,NA,CAREGRGGYNEQFF,TGTGCCAGGGAGGGGAGGGGGGGATACAATGAGCAGTTCTTC
TRBJ1-2,TRBV14,NA,TRBD1,CASSQGYSDRWIGGYTF,TGTGCCAGCAGCCAAGGTTACTCGGACAGGTGGATAGGTGGCTACACCTTC
TRBJ1-5,TRBV6-5,NA,NA,CASSYLGPNQPQHF,TGTGCCAGCAGTTACTTGGGCCCCAATCAGCCCCAGCATTTT
TRBJ2-1,TRBV9,NA,TRBD2,CASSVGTSQQFF,TGTGCCAGCAGCGTAGGGACTAGTCAACAGTTCTTC
TRBJ2-1,TRBV6-1,NA,TRBD2,CASSERVAGGYEQFF,TGTGCCAGCAGTGAAAGGGTAGCGGGAGGCTATGAGCAGTTCTTC
TRBJ2-1,TRBV27,NA,NA,CASSSPLALGYNEQFF,TGTGCCAGCAGTTCCCCCCTAGCATTGGGCTACAATGAGCAGTTCTTC
TRBJ2-1,TRBV7-3,NA,NA,CASSPRGGSRNEQFF,TGTGCCAGCAGCCCTAGGGGGGGCTCTAGGAATGAGCAGTTCTTC
TRBJ2-3,TRBV5-6,NA,TRBD2,CASSSSGGGTDTQYF,TGTGCCAGCAGCTCTAGCGGGGGGGGGACAGATACGCAGTATTTT
TRBJ2-3,TRBV6-5,NA,NA,CASSYGGLTDTQYF,TGTGCCAGCAGTTATGGCGGCCTCACAGATACGCAGTATTTT
TRBJ1-1,TRBV9,NA,NA,CASSAYSNMLNTEAFF,TGTGCCAGCAGCGCTTATTCGAACATGCTGAACACTGAAGCTTTCTTT
TRBJ2-7,TRBV28,NA,NA,CASSLNTYEQYF,TGTGCCAGCAGTTTAAATACCTACGAGCAGTACTTC
TRBJ1-1,TRBV4-1,NA,NA,CASSQADSKNTEAFF,TGCGCCAGCAGCCAAGCCGACTCCAAGAACACTGAAGCTTTCTTT
TRBJ2-7,TRBV5-5,NA,NA,CASSWGEDREQYF,TGTGCCAGCAGCTGGGGGGAGGACCGCGAGCAGTACTTC
TRBJ2-7,TRBV5-8,NA,TRBD1,CASSLPGQPSYEQYF,TGTGCCAGCAGCTTACCGGGACAGCCTTCCTACGAGCAGTACTTC
TRBJ2-5,TRBV7-7,NA,NA,CASSSSGEGETQYF,TGTGCCAGCAGCTCCTCAGGGGAGGGAGAGACCCAGTACTTC
TRBJ2-1,TRBV11-2,NA,NA,CASSLGLRSSYNEQFF,TGTGCCAGCAGCTTAGGGTTAAGGAGCTCCTACAATGAGCAGTTCTTC
TRBJ2-7,TRBV27,NA,NA,CASSVDSTGHQYEQYF,TGTGCCAGCAGTGTAGACTCCACGGGACATCAGTACGAGCAGTACTTC
TRBJ2-6,TRBV7-9,NA,NA,CASSPPYEGPGANVLTF,TGTGCCAGCAGCCCCCCATATGAGGGCCCAGGGGCCAACGTCCTGACTTTC
TRBJ2-4,TRBV6-1,NA,NA,CATLGTGAKNIQYF,TGTGCCACCTTAGGCACGGGGGCCAAAAACATTCAGTACTTC
TRBJ2-7,TRBV27,NA,NA,CASMADISYEQYF,TGTGCCAGCATGGCAGACATTTCCTACGAGCAGTACTTC
TRBJ1-2,TRBV19,NA,NA,CASSIGAGSGESGYTF,TGTGCCAGTAGTATAGGAGCGGGCAGCGGAGAGTCGGGCTACACCTTC
TRBJ2-3,TRBV9,NA,NA,CASSVAGPDTQYF,TGTGCCAGCAGCGTGGCTGGCCCAGATACGCAGTATTTT
TRBJ2-1,TRBV6-4,NA,TRBD1,CASSEGQSHNEQFF,TGTGCCAGCAGTGAGGGACAGAGTCACAATGAGCAGTTCTTC
TRBJ2-3,TRBV7-3,NA,TRBD1,CATSDPGTGAEDTQYF,TGTGCCACCTCCGATCCGGGGACAGGGGCCGAAGATACGCAGTATTTT
TRBJ1-3,TRBV9,NA,NA,CASSPGQPGNTIYF,TGTGCCAGCAGCCCCGGACAGCCTGGAAACACCATATATTTT
TRBJ1-1,TRBV30,NA,NA,CAWSVRGGGLNTEAFF,TGTGCCTGGAGTGTACGCGGGGGGGGCTTGAACACTGAAGCTTTCTTT
TRBJ2-7,TRBV10-1,NA,TRBD1,CATSPGQGPYEQYF,TGCGCCACCTCGCCGGGACAGGGACCCTACGAGCAGTACTTC
TRBJ2-1,TRBV5-1,NA,TRBD2,CASSLYGGGSYNEQFF,TGCGCCAGCAGCTTGTATGGCGGGGGCTCCTACAATGAGCAGTTCTTC
TRBJ1-3,TRBV10-3,NA,NA,CAISDRLSPGNTIYF,TGTGCCATCAGTGACAGGTTAAGTCCTGGAAACACCATATATTTT
TRBJ2-7,TRBV5-4,NA,NA,CASSPDRDTTYEQYF,TGTGCCAGCAGCCCCGATCGGGACACCACCTACGAGCAGTACTTC
TRBJ2-3,TRBV27,once,TRBD2,CASSFIQTGGRGRTDTQYF,TGTGCCAGCAGTTTTATCCAAACGGGGGGGCGGGGGCGCACAGATACGCAGTATTTT
TRBJ2-5,TRBV2,few,TRBD2,CASSEGLAGTYQETQYF,TGTGCCAGCAGTGAAGGACTAGCGGGGACCTACCAAGAGACCCAGTACTTC